Only a few counts were recorded for the clone carrying this TCR beta chain. Its antigen is not known. This sample also contains other DNA sequences that code for the same CDR3. The trim removed 6 bases at V and 1 base at J, leaving 3 bases unmatched. CDR1 is SNHLY and CDR2 is FYNNEI in the germline V gene. This CDR3 has 15 amino acids. The PCR employed 60 Vbeta primers together with 13 Jbeta primers. Method: immunoSEQ multiplex PCR; TCRdb's copy keeps in-frame clones and lacks some. In the table there are roughly 180,000 clones, 77% of which are singletons. The sample is drawn from a study of cytomegalovirus exposure and HLA in healthy donors. At the level of the study: Out of approximately 400 genotyped donors, roughly 80% belonged to the Caucasian-associated ancestry cluster. General study results and limits: Relative to equally common others, HLA-associated TCR beta chains showed greater clonal expansion in a later analysis.

The chain is built from TRBV2 and TRBJ2-2; 9 bases align to TRBD1. The source of this sequence is a young man in good health and CMV-seronegative. Sequenced sample: PBMCs. The CDR3 DNA follows: TGTGCCAGCAGCGGACAGGGGCTGAACACCGGGGAGCTGTTTTTT. Translated: CASSGQGLNTGELFF. The full variable domain, in which reference TRBV2 and TRBJ2-2 provide the parts outside the CDR3, is EPEVTQTPSHQVTQMGQEVILRCVPISNHLYFYWYRQILGQKVEFLVSFYNNEISEKSEIFDDQFSVERPDGSNFTLKIRSTKLEDSAMYFCASSGQGLNTGELFFGEGSRLTVL.